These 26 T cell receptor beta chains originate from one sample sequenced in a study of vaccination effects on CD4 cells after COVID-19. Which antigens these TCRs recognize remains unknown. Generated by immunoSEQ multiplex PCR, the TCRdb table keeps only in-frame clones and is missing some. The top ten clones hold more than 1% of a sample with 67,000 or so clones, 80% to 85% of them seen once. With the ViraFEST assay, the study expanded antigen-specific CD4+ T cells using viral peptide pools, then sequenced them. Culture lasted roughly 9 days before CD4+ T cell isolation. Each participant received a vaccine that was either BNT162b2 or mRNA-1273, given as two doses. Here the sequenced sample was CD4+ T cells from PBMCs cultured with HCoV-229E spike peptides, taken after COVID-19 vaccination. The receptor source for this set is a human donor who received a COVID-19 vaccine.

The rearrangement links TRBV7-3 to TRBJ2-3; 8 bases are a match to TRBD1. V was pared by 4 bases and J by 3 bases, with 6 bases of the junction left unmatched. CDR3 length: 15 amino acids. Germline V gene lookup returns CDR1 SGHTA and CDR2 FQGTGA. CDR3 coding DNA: TGTGCCAGCAGCTCCTCCGGGACAGGTACAGATACGCAGTATTTT. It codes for CASSSSGTGTDTQYF.

CDR3 protein: CASRPKQGSPDTQYF. The DNA of the CDR3 is TGTGCCAGTAGGCCTAAACAGGGGTCCCCAGATACGCAGTATTTT. The V gene is TRBV19, the J gene TRBJ2-3, with TRBD1 matching over 7 bases. J was trimmed by 4 bases and V by 6 bases; bases with no gene match: 10. The CDR3 covers 15 residues. Germline lookup yields CDR1 LNHDA and CDR2 SQIVND (reference sequence).

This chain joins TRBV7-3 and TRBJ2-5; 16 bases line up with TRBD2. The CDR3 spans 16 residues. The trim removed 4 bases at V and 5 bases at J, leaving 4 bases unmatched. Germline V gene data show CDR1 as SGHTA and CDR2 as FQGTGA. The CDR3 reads CASSSGLAGGPETQYF. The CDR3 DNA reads TGTGCCAGCAGCTCGGGACTAGCGGGGGGGCCGGAGACCCAGTACTTC.

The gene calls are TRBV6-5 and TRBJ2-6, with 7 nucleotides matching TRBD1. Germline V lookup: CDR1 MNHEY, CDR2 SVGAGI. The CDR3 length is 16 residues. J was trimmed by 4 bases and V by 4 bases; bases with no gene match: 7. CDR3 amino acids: CASSFSQGTGANVLTF. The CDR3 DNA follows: TGTGCCAGCAGTTTTTCACAGGGGACCGGGGCCAACGTCCTGACTTTC.

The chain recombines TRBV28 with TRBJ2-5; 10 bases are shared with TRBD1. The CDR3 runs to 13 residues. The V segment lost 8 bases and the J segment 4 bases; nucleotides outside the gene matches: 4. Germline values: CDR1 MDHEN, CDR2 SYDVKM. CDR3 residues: CASSRDRGETQYF. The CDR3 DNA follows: TGTGCCAGCTCCCGGGACAGGGGAGAGACCCAGTACTTC.

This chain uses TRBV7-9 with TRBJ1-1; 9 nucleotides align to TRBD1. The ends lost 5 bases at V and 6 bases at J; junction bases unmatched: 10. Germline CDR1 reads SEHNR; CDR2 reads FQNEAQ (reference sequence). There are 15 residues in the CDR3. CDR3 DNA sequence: TGTGCCAGCAGCAGGGAGACAGGGGGTTCTTCTGAAGCTTTCTTT. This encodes CASSRETGGSSEAFF.

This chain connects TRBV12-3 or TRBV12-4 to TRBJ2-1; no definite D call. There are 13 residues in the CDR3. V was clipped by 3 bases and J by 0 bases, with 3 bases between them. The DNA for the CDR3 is TGTGCCAGCAGTTTTTTCTCCTACAATGAGCAGTTCTTC. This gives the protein CASSFFSYNEQFF.

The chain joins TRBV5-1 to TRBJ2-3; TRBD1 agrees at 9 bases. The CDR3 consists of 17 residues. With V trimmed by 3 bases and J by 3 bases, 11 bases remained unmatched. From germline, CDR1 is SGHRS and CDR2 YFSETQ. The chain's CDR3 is CASSSDYRGLATDTQYF. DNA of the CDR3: TGCGCCAGCAGCTCAGACTACAGGGGGCTTGCGACAGATACGCAGTATTTT. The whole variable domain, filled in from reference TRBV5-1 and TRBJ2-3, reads KAGVTQTPRYLIKTRGQQVTLSCSPISGHRSVSWYQQTPGQGLQFLFEYFSETQRNKGNFPGRFSGRQFSNSRSEMNVSTLELGDSALYLCASSSDYRGLATDTQYFGPGTRLTVL.

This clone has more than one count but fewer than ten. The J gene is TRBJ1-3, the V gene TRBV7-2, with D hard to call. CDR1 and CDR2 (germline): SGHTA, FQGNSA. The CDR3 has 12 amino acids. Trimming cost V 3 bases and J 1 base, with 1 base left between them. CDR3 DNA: TGTGCCAGCAGCTTTTCTGGAAACACCATATATTTT. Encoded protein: CASSFSGNTIYF.

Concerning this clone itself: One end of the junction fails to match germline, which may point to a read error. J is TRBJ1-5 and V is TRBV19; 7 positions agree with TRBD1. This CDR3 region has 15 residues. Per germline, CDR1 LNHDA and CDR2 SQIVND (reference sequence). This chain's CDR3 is CASTSQGEYYQPQHF. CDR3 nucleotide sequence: TGTGCGAGTACGTCCCAGGGGGAATATTATCAGCCCCAGCATTTT. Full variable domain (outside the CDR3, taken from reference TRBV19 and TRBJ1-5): DGGITQSPKYLFRKEGQNVTLSCEQNLNHDAMYWYRQDPGQGLRLIYYSQIVNDFQKGDIAEGYSVSREKKESFPLTVTSAQKNPTAFYLCASTSQGEYYQPQHFGDGTRLSIL.

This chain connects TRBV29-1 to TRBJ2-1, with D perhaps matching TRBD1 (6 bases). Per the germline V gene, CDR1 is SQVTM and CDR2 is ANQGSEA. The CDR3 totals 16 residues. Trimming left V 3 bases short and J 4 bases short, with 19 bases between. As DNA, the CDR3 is TGCAGCGTTGACTTAGGGGGAACAAAGGGGTACAATGAGCAGTTCTTC. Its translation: CSVDLGGTKGYNEQFF.

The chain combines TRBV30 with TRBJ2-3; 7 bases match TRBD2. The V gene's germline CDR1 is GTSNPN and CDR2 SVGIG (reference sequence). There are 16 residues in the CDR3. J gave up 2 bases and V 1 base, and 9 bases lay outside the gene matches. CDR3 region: CAWSGLASGVTDTQYF. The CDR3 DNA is TGTGCCTGGAGTGGGCTCGCGAGCGGGGTCACAGATACGCAGTATTTT. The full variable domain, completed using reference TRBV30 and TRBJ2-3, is SQTIHQWPATLVQPVGSPLSLECTVEGTSNPNLYWYRQAAGRGLQLLFYSVGIGQISSEVPQNLSASRPQDRQFILSSKKLLLSDSGFYLCAWSGLASGVTDTQYFGPGTRLTVL.

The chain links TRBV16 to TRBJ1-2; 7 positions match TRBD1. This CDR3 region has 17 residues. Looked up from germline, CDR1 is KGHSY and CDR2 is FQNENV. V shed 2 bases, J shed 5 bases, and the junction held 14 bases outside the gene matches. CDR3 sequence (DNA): TGTGCCAGCAGCCAACCCATGGGACAGCTCGGATTTTATGGCTACACCTTC. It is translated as CASSQPMGQLGFYGYTF.

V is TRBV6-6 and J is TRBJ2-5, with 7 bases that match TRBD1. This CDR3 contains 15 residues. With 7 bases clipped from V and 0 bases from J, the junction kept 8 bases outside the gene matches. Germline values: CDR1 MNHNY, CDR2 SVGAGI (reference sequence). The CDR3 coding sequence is TGTGCCAGCAACCGACAGGGACGCCACCAAGAGACCCAGTACTTC. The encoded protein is CASNRQGRHQETQYF.

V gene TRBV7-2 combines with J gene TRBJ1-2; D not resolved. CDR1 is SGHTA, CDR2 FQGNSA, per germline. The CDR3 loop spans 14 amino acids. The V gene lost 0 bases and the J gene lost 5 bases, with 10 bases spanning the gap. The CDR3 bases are TGTGCCAGCAGCTTAGCGGGGTCCCCTTATGGCTACACCTTC. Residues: CASSLAGSPYGYTF.

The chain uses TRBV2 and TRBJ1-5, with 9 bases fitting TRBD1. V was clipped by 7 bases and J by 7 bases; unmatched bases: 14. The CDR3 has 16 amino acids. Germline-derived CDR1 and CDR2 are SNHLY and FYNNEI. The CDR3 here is CASKVERDRAIQPQHF. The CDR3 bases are TGTGCCAGCAAGGTGGAGAGGGACAGGGCCATACAGCCCCAGCATTTT.

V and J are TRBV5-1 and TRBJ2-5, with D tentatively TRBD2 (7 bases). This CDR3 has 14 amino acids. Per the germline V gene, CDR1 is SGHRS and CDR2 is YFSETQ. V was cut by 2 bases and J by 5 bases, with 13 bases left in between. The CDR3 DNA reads TGCGCCAGCAGCTTCCAGGGAGGGGGGGAGACCCAGTACTTC. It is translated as CASSFQGGGETQYF.

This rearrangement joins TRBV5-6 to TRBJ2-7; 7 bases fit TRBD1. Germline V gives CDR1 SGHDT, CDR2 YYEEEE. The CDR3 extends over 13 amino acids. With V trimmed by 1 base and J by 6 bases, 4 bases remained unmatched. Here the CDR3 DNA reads TGTGCCAGCAGCTTGCAGGGGGTGAGCGAGCAGTACGTC. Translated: CASSLQGVSEQYV.

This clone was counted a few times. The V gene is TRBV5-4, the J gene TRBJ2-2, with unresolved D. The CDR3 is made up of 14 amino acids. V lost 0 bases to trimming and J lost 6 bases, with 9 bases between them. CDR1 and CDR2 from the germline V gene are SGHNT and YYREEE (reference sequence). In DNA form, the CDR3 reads TGTGCCAGCAGCTTGGAGGTCGCAGCCGGGGAGCTGTTTTTT. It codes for CASSLEVAAGELFF.

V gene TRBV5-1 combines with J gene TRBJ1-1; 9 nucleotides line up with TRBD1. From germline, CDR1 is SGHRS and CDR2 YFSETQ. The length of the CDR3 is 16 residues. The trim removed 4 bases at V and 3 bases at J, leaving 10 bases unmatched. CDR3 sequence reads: CASSTGQGLIDTEAFF. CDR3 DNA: TGCGCCAGCAGCACCGGACAGGGGTTGATCGACACTGAAGCTTTCTTT.

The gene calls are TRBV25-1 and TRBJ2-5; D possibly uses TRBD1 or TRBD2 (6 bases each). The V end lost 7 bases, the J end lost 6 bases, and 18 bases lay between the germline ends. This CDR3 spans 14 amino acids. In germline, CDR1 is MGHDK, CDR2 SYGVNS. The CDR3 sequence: CASKVGGLEKTQYF. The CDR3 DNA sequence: TGTGCCAGCAAGGTTGGGGGGCTGGAGAAGACCCAGTACTTC.

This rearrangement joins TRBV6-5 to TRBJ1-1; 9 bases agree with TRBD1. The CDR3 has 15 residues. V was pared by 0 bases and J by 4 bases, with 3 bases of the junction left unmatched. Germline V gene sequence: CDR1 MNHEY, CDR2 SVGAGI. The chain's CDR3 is CASSYSTGGGTEAFF. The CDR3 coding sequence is TGTGCCAGCAGTTACTCGACAGGGGGTGGCACTGAAGCTTTCTTT.

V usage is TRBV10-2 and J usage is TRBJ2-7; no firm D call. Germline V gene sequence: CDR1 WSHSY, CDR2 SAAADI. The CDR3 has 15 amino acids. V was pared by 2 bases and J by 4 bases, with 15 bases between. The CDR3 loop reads CASSERQAARYEQYV. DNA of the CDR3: TGCGCCAGCAGTGAGCGGCAGGCGGCTCGGTACGAGCAGTACGTC.

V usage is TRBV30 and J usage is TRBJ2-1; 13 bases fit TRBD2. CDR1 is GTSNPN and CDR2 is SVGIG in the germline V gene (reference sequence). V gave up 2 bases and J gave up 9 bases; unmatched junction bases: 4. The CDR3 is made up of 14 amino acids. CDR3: CAWSRTSGGGEQFF. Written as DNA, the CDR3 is TGTGCCTGGAGTAGAACTAGCGGGGGGGGTGAGCAGTTCTTC. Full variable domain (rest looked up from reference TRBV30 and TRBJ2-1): SQTIHQWPATLVQPVGSPLSLECTVEGTSNPNLYWYRQAAGRGLQLLFYSVGIGQISSEVPQNLSASRPQDRQFILSSKKLLLSDSGFYLCAWSRTSGGGEQFFGPGTRLTVL.

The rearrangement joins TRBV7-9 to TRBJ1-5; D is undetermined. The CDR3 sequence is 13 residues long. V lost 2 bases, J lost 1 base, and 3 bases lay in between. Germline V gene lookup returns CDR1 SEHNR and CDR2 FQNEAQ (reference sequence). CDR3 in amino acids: CASSLRSNQPQHF. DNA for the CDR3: TGTGCCAGCAGCTTAAGGAGCAATCAGCCCCAGCATTTT. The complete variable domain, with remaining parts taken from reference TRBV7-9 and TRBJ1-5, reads DTGVSQNPRHKITKRGQNVTFRCDPISEHNRLYWYRQTLGQGPEFLTYFQNEAQLEKSRLLSDRFSAERPKGSFSTLEIQRTEQGDSAMYLCASSLRSNQPQHFGDGTRLSIL.

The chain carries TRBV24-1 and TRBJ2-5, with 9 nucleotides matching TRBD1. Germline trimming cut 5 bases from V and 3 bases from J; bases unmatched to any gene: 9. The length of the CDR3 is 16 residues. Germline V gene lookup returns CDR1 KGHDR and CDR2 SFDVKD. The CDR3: CATSGAGQGSEETQYF. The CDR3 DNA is TGTGCCACCAGTGGCGCGGGACAGGGTTCGGAAGAGACCCAGTACTTC.